Described below is a single TCR beta chain sequence and its context. The antigen remains unidentified. The data were obtained in a study of graft-versus-host responses after intestinal transplantation. Data came from immunoSEQ multiplex PCR; TCRdb stores just in-frame clones and leaves some out. Of 90,000 to 130,000 clones detected, approximately 93% appear once; the ten largest clones hold more than 0.9%. Trimming removed 0 bases from V and 7 bases from J; junction bases left unmatched: 13. The germline CDR1 and CDR2 sequences are MGHRA and YSYEKL. The CDR3 extends over 17 amino acids. Source: unstimulated CD8+ T cells sorted from spleen or lymph node cells, taken before transplant. The rearrangement links TRBV4-1 to TRBJ1-1, with TRBD1 matching 8 bases. This receptor was taken from a human donor who was the organ donor for an intestinal transplant. CDR3 in amino acids: CASSQDPLGTGRIEAFF. As DNA, the CDR3 is TGCGCCAGCAGCCAAGACCCACTCGGGACAGGACGCATTGAAGCTTTCTTT.